Sequencing of this T cell receptor (beta chain) was carried out in a study of blood T cell repertoires in COVID-19. In the study overall: Spain, Italy and the United States supplied samples that represented acute and convalescent COVID-19.

The assay was immunoSEQ multiplex PCR, and TCRdb's table has in-frame clones only and misses some. Of over 250,000 clones listed, 70% to 90% are singletons. The V and J ends lost 3 bases and 5 bases respectively, with 11 bases between them. The CDR3 has 15 residues. Germline V gene sequence: CDR1 SNHLY, CDR2 FYNNEI. Sequenced: PBMCs or T cells enriched from blood (not recorded which). The J gene is TRBJ1-6, the V gene TRBV2; D might be TRBD1 (5 bases). The clonotype originates from a woman in her sixties or seventies in a cohort exposed to, infected with or recovered from COVID-19 (not recorded which). Here the CDR3 DNA reads TGTGCCAGCAGTGACTGGGGCTATGATAATTCACCCCTCCACTTT. Translating it yields CASSDWGYDNSPLHF. The full variable domain, rest sourced from reference TRBV2 and TRBJ1-6, is EPEVTQTPSHQVTQMGQEVILRCVPISNHLYFYWYRQILGQKVEFLVSFYNNEISEKSEIFDDQFSVERPDGSNFTLKIRSTKLEDSAMYFCASSDWGYDNSPLHFGNGTRLTVT.